Shown below are 25 T cell receptor beta chains from a single sample sequenced in a study of blood T cell repertoires in COVID-19. This table comes from immunoSEQ multiplex PCR, and its TCRdb copy is limited to in-frame clones, with some not included. The profile shows under 350,000 clones, just under 90% of them singletons. The sequenced sample was PBMCs or T cells enriched from blood (not recorded which). The receptor source for this set is a woman aged 55-70 years who had recovered from COVID-19.

V is TRBV6-5 and J is TRBJ2-2, with 8 bases matching TRBD1. V was clipped by 10 bases and J by 8 bases; unmatched bases: 12. Germline loops: CDR1 MNHEY, CDR2 SVGAGI. The CDR3 runs to 14 residues. The CDR3 loop is CATKETGVLGELFF. The CDR3 DNA sequence: TGTGCCACCAAGGAGACAGGGGTTTTAGGGGAGCTGTTTTTT.

The chain uses TRBV9 and TRBJ1-6, with D maybe TRBD1 (6 bases). The CDR3 has 15 residues. V shed 2 bases and J shed 8 bases, with 14 bases lying between them. Germline assignment: CDR1 SGDLS and CDR2 YYNGEE. DNA of the CDR3: TGTGCCAGCAGCGTGGCAGGGGCTTCCCATTCACCCCTCCACTTT. Translation gives CASSVAGASHSPLHF.

This rearrangement joins TRBV29-1 to TRBJ1-5; D is perhaps TRBD1 (5 bases). From germline, CDR1 is SQVTM and CDR2 ANQGSEA. The CDR3 is 11 amino acids. The germline V and J ends were trimmed by 0 bases and 15 bases, with 12 bases remaining between them. CDR3 region: CSVEDGHLMHF. The DNA of the CDR3 is TGCAGCGTTGAAGATGGACACCTTATGCATTTT.

V gene TRBV19 combines with J gene TRBJ2-6; D might be TRBD1 (6 bases). Germline V gene lookup returns CDR1 LNHDA and CDR2 SQIVND (reference sequence). The germline V and J ends were trimmed by 6 bases and 2 bases, with 11 bases remaining between them. The CDR3 is 15 amino acids. The CDR3 protein is CASREQGTGANVLTF. The CDR3 coding sequence is TGTGCCAGTAGGGAACAGGGAACTGGGGCCAACGTCCTGACTTTC.

The rearrangement joins TRBV3-1 (or the pseudogene TRBV3-2) to TRBJ2-1, with 7 bases matching TRBD2. Germline V lookup: CDR1 LGHDT, CDR2 YNNKEL (reference sequence). J lost 0 bases, V lost 4 bases, and 3 bases had no gene match. CDR3 length: 15 amino acids. The chain's CDR3 is CASSLSGYSYNEQFF. CDR3 DNA: TGTGCCAGCAGCCTTAGCGGGTACTCCTACAATGAGCAGTTCTTC.

V usage is TRBV4-1 and J usage is TRBJ1-5; 7 bases fit TRBD1. The trim removed 0 bases at V and 6 bases at J, leaving 5 bases unmatched. The CDR3 is made up of 15 amino acids. CDR1 and CDR2 from the germline V gene are MGHRA and YSYEKL. The CDR3 reads CASSQDGQAGQPQHF. The CDR3 DNA is TGCGCCAGCAGCCAAGACGGACAGGCGGGTCAGCCCCAGCATTTT.

V and J are TRBV28 and TRBJ1-6; D gene ambiguous. This CDR3 has 12 residues. CDR1 is MDHEN, CDR2 SYDVKM, per germline. Between the trimmed V and J ends, which lost 6 bases and 8 bases, there was a span of 8 bases. The CDR3 protein is CASRLQDSPLHF. CDR3 bases: TGTGCCAGCAGACTTCAGGATTCACCCCTCCACTTT.

CDR3 nucleotides: TGTGCCAGCAAGGAGGGGGCGGACTATGGCTACACCTTC. Translating gives CASKEGADYGYTF. V gene TRBV28 combines with J gene TRBJ1-2; 7 bases are a match to TRBD1. Germline values: CDR1 MDHEN, CDR2 SYDVKM. CDR3 length: 13 amino acids. Germline trimming cut 7 bases from V and 3 bases from J; bases unmatched to any gene: 5.

V gene TRBV7-2 combines with J gene TRBJ2-1; D is undetermined. The ends were cut back, 1 base at V and 5 bases at J, with 9 bases in the middle. Germline V gene data show CDR1 as SGHTA and CDR2 as FQGNSA. The CDR3 spans 14 residues. The CDR3 here is CASSLVFRDNEQFF. The CDR3 DNA sequence: TGTGCCAGCAGCTTAGTGTTTAGAGACAATGAGCAGTTCTTC.

The chain's CDR3 is CSATEYYEQYF. CDR3 bases: TGCAGTGCTACAGAATACTACGAGCAGTACTTC. This chain joins TRBV20-1 and TRBJ2-7; D unclear. V was trimmed by 4 bases and J by 3 bases, leaving 7 bases between them. CDR3 length: 11 amino acids. Per the germline V gene, CDR1 is DFQATT and CDR2 is SNEGSKA (reference sequence).

This chain's CDR3 is CASSTRDSPSSYEQYF. Written as DNA, the CDR3 is TGTGCCAGCAGCACCCGGGACTCCCCAAGCTCCTACGAGCAGTACTTC. The chain joins TRBV13 to TRBJ2-7; weak D call: TRBD2 (6 bases). The CDR3 is 16 amino acids. CDR1 and CDR2 from the germline V gene are PRHDT and FYEKMQ (reference sequence). The ends were cut back, 5 bases at V and 0 bases at J, with 17 bases in the middle.

This chain uses TRBV30 with TRBJ2-2; 9 nucleotides line up with TRBD1. V was clipped by 3 bases and J by 7 bases; unmatched bases: 9. The CDR3 covers 15 residues. Germline-derived CDR1 and CDR2 are GTSNPN and SVGIG (reference sequence). DNA for the CDR3: TGTGCCTGGAGGGCTTGGGGACAGGGCAGCGGGGAGCTGTTTTTT. Protein: CAWRAWGQGSGELFF. The full variable domain, its missing parts supplied by reference TRBV30 and TRBJ2-2, is SQTIHQWPATLVQPVGSPLSLECTVEGTSNPNLYWYRQAAGRGLQLLFYSVGIGQISSEVPQNLSASRPQDRQFILSSKKLLLSDSGFYLCAWRAWGQGSGELFFGEGSRLTVL.

The rearrangement links TRBV4-1 to TRBJ2-1, with D hard to call. The CDR3 has 15 residues. With 4 bases removed from V and 0 bases from J, the gap between germline ends came to 10 bases. Germline V gives CDR1 MGHRA, CDR2 YSYEKL. The CDR3 DNA follows: TGCGCCAGCAGCCTTTCAGGTGCCTCCTACAATGAGCAGTTCTTC. This sequence encodes CASSLSGASYNEQFF.

The J gene is TRBJ2-2, the V gene TRBV6-4; a possible D gene is TRBD2 (6 bases). This CDR3 has 15 residues. V gave up 3 bases and J gave up 5 bases, with 13 bases separating them. The germline V gene has CDR1 MRHNA and CDR2 SNTAGT. The CDR3 is CASSEWSGVTGELFF. The CDR3 coding sequence is TGTGCCAGCAGTGAATGGTCGGGGGTTACCGGGGAGCTGTTTTTT.

The rearrangement joins TRBV3-1 (or the pseudogene TRBV3-2) to TRBJ2-7, with D uncertain. Deletions cut 2 bases from V and 7 bases from J, with 15 bases between. The CDR3 runs 14 residues. Germline lookup yields CDR1 LGHDT and CDR2 YNNKEL (reference sequence). This chain's CDR3 is CASSQQPLMREQYF. CDR3 DNA sequence: TGTGCCAGCAGCCAACAGCCTCTCATGAGGGAGCAGTACTTC.

The chain carries TRBV6-6 and TRBJ1-3, with no clear D. Germline CDR1 MNHNY, CDR2 SVGAGI (reference sequence). With 7 bases removed from V and 0 bases from J, the gap between germline ends came to 10 bases. This CDR3 has 14 amino acids. The CDR3 is CASMTLLSGNTIYF. The DNA of the CDR3 is TGTGCCAGCATGACACTGCTCTCTGGAAACACCATATATTTT.

The J gene is TRBJ1-6, the V gene TRBV13, with 7 positions matching TRBD1. V was pared by 0 bases and J by 10 bases, with 9 bases of the junction left unmatched. The CDR3 contains 16 residues. Germline V CDR1 and CDR2: PRHDT, FYEKMQ (reference sequence). CDR3 loop: CASSLGRQGRNSPLHF. The CDR3 bases are TGTGCCAGCAGCTTAGGCCGACAGGGAAGAAACTCACCCCTCCACTTT.

The chain employs TRBV9 and TRBJ1-4, with 12 bases identical to TRBD1. This CDR3 contains 15 residues. Germline CDR1 SGDLS, CDR2 YYNGEE. Trimming took 4 bases from V and 7 from J; bases not matched to a gene: 5. CDR3 in DNA: TGTGCCAGCAGCCTTGGGACAGGGGGCTTTGAAAAACTGTTTTTT. This sequence encodes CASSLGTGGFEKLFF.

This clone was observed a single time. This sequence joins TRBV5-1 and TRBJ1-3; D is perhaps TRBD1 (5 bases). Germline V gene data show CDR1 as SGHRS and CDR2 as YFSETQ. CDR3 length equals 13 residues. The germline V and J ends were trimmed by 4 bases and 2 bases, with 7 bases remaining between them. The CDR3 loop is CASSVTAGNTIYF. In nucleotides, the CDR3 is TGCGCCAGCAGCGTGACAGCTGGAAACACCATATATTTT.

As DNA, the CDR3 is TGTGCCAGCAGCTTGCCTAGCGGACGATCCTACAATGAGCAGTTCTTC. Translated, it gives CASSLPSGRSYNEQFF. The chain recombines TRBV5-4 with TRBJ2-1, with TRBD2 matching over 7 bases. Germline assignment: CDR1 SGHNT and CDR2 YYREEE (reference sequence). The V gene end was trimmed by 1 base and the J gene end by 1 base; junction bases not matched to a gene: 5. This CDR3 has 16 amino acids.

This clone was seen just once. The genes are TRBV3-1 (or the pseudogene TRBV3-2) and TRBJ1-6; the D gene is possibly TRBD1 (5 bases). Germline V gene data show CDR1 as LGHDT and CDR2 as YNNKEL (reference sequence). The germline V and J ends were trimmed by 4 bases and 14 bases, with 9 bases remaining between them. The length of the CDR3 is 11 residues. The CDR3 nucleotides read TGTGCCAGCAGCCCCGGGGGAACCCTCCACTTT. Its translation is CASSPGGTLHF.

In this sample, this clone turned up a few times. The chain links TRBV5-1 to TRBJ2-7, with 7 bases that match TRBD1. The V segment lost 2 bases and the J segment 2 bases; nucleotides outside the gene matches: 7. Germline V gene data show CDR1 as SGHRS and CDR2 as YFSETQ. The CDR3 consists of 15 residues. The CDR3 coding sequence is TGCGCCAGCAGCTTCGCGGCGGACAGGACCTACGAGCAGTACTTC. It codes for CASSFAADRTYEQYF.

The chain has TRBV5-6 and TRBJ1-1; D gene unclear. In germline, CDR1 is SGHDT, CDR2 YYEEEE. The CDR3 spans 13 residues. The V end was cut by 4 bases, the J end by 11 bases, with 18 bases between. DNA for the CDR3: TGTGCCAGCAGCCCGACGCGGCAGTCTGGGGCTTTCTTT. Its translation: CASSPTRQSGAFF.

The chain carries TRBV24-1 and TRBJ2-3, with a possible D match to TRBD1 (7 bases). The CDR3 is made up of 14 amino acids. Germline CDR1 and CDR2: KGHDR and SFDVKD. Trimming shortened V by 1 base and J by 6 bases, and 10 bases separated the two germline ends. Written as DNA, the CDR3 is TGTGCCACCAGTGATTTCGGAGGGGGCGATACGCAGTATTTT. It codes for CATSDFGGGDTQYF.

V and J are TRBV11-3 and TRBJ2-3; 11 nucleotides match TRBD2. The CDR3 is made up of 14 amino acids. The germline gives CDR1 SGHNT, CDR2 YENEEA. Losses at the gene ends were 0 bases for V and 14 bases for J; bases not matched to a gene: 7. This chain's CDR3 is CASSLELAGVRRYF. The CDR3 region has the DNA TGTGCCAGCAGCTTAGAACTAGCGGGGGTACGGAGGTATTTT.